The 18 T cell receptor beta chains given below trace back to one sample, sequenced in a study of neurological immune-mediated disorders. Time point: longitudinal time-point 3. A single record per CDR3 protein comes from TCRdb applying MiXCR to the 5' RACE reads. The sample holds some 80,000 distinct CDR3 sequences; roughly 4.5% are singletons and the top ten take less than 7.5%. Sequencing input: PBMCs. The source of these receptors is a woman aged 55-69 years with multiple sclerosis.

This clonotype was recorded at least ten times. The chain is built from TRBV3-1 and TRBJ1-2, with 7 bases fitting TRBD1. Germline V lookup: CDR1 LGHDT, CDR2 YNNKEL (reference sequence). J was trimmed by 6 bases and V by 3 bases; bases with no gene match: 7. The CDR3 is 14 residues long. The CDR3 nucleotides are TGTGCCAGCAGCCATCCAGGGACAGTCGATGGCTACACCTTC. Translating it yields CASSHPGTVDGYTF. Full variable domain (outside the CDR3, taken from reference TRBV3-1 and TRBJ1-2): DTAVSQTPKYLVTQMGNDKSIKCEQNLGHDTMYWYKQDSKKFLKIMFSYNNKELIINETVPNRFSPKSPDKAHLNLHINSLELGDSAVYFCASSHPGTVDGYTFGSGTRLTVV.

This clonotype has ten or more counts. The chain has TRBV24-1 and TRBJ2-1; 7 nucleotides match TRBD2. The germline V gene has CDR1 KGHDR and CDR2 SFDVKD. CDR3 length: 15 residues. V lost 3 bases, J lost 3 bases, and 4 bases stayed unmatched. The CDR3 spells CATSDRAGNYNEQFF. The CDR3 region has the DNA TGTGCCACCAGTGATAGAGCGGGGAACTACAATGAGCAGTTCTTC.

This clonotype was counted ten times or more. The V gene is TRBV20-1, the J gene TRBJ2-5; unclear D gene. V dropped 5 bases and J dropped 3 bases, with 13 bases sitting between them. Germline-derived CDR1 and CDR2 are DFQATT and SNEGSKA (reference sequence). This CDR3 contains 13 residues. The CDR3 loop is CSAPELPKETQYF. CDR3 bases: TGCAGTGCTCCGGAACTTCCCAAAGAGACCCAGTACTTC.

In this sample, this clonotype turned up many times. V and J are TRBV20-1 and TRBJ1-2; 8 nucleotides line up with TRBD1. This CDR3 contains 11 residues. Trimming took 3 bases from V and 7 from J; bases not matched to a gene: 1. Looked up from germline, CDR1 is DFQATT and CDR2 is SNEGSKA (reference sequence). The CDR3 DNA reads TGCAGTGCTAGCCAGGGGGCTGGCTACACCTTC. This codes for CSASQGAGYTF.

This clonotype was observed many times. V and J are TRBV28 and TRBJ1-5; 7 bases agree with TRBD1. Germline V gene lookup returns CDR1 MDHEN and CDR2 SYDVKM. This CDR3 has 13 amino acids. Losses at the gene ends were 7 bases for V and 6 bases for J; bases not matched to a gene: 6. The CDR3 DNA sequence: TGTGCCAGCACCGGGACAGTCTTTCAGCCCCAGCATTTT. Its translation is CASTGTVFQPQHF.

This clonotype was found many times. V gene TRBV10-3 combines with J gene TRBJ2-5; either TRBD1 or TRBD2 may supply D (7 bases each). Per germline, CDR1 ENHRY and CDR2 SYGVKD. The ends were cut back, 0 bases at V and 3 bases at J, with 11 bases in the middle. The CDR3 extends over 15 amino acids. The CDR3 is CAISESGGTEETQYF. In DNA form, the CDR3 reads TGTGCCATCAGTGAGTCCGGGGGGACAGAAGAGACCCAGTACTTC.

There are many counts of this clonotype. The gene calls are TRBV5-1 and TRBJ1-1, with no clear D. V was clipped by 1 base and J by 6 bases, with 16 bases between them. CDR3 length equals 15 residues. Germline assignment: CDR1 SGHRS and CDR2 YFSETQ. CDR3 protein: CASSLRQAGLSEAFF. Here the CDR3 DNA reads TGCGCCAGCAGCTTGAGGCAGGCTGGGCTGTCTGAAGCTTTCTTT.

This clonotype came up many times. The chain is built from TRBV12-3 or TRBV12-4 and TRBJ1-3; D call uncertain. The CDR3 length is 14 residues. V was pared by 2 bases and J by 1 base, with 6 bases between. The CDR3 here is CASSLWGSGNTIYF. The DNA for the CDR3 is TGTGCCAGCAGTTTATGGGGTTCTGGAAACACCATATATTTT.

The table lists this clonotype with many counts. The rearrangement uses TRBV21-1 and TRBJ1-6; the table names TRBD1, a call not compared with the DNA. TRBV21-1 is a documented pseudogene. The CDR3 sequence is 14 residues long. The CDR3 region has the DNA TGTGCCTGCCCAACCCAGGGGGCTCAGTCACCCCTCCACTTT. Translated: CACPTQGAQSPLHF.

The table lists this clonotype with many counts. V is TRBV4-1 and J is TRBJ1-2, with D possibly matching TRBD1 (5 bases). The germline CDR1 and CDR2 sequences are MGHRA and YSYEKL. CDR3 length: 16 amino acids. Trimming pared 0 bases from V and 8 bases from J, leaving 19 bases between. The CDR3 bases are TGCGCCAGCAGCCAAGAGAGTCGACAGCTGATGGCAGGCTACACCTTC. It yields the protein CASSQESRQLMAGYTF.

This clonotype was recorded many times. This chain joins TRBV5-1 and TRBJ2-1; 9 nucleotides line up with TRBD1. The germline CDR1 and CDR2 sequences are SGHRS and YFSETQ. The CDR3 has 15 amino acids. J was trimmed by 4 bases and V by 3 bases; bases with no gene match: 5. The CDR3 is CASSSGTGRYNEQFF. The CDR3 nucleotides read TGCGCCAGCAGCTCCGGGACAGGGCGTTACAATGAGCAGTTCTTC.

This clonotype has at least ten counts. This chain joins TRBV5-1 and TRBJ2-7; TRBD1 agrees at 10 bases. CDR3 length: 15 residues. Germline V gives CDR1 SGHRS, CDR2 YFSETQ. V lost 6 bases and J lost 6; bases outside the gene matches: 12. The chain's CDR3 is CASTPQGDRGREQYF. The CDR3 DNA is TGCGCCAGCACCCCCCAAGGGGACAGGGGCCGCGAGCAGTACTTC.

At least ten counts were recorded for this clonotype. The chain joins TRBV9 to TRBJ2-1, with D perhaps matching TRBD2 (6 bases). This CDR3 has 14 residues. The germline V and J ends were trimmed by 0 bases and 6 bases, with 10 bases remaining between them. Germline CDR1 and CDR2: SGDLS and YYNGEE. This CDR3 reads CASSVATSSNEQFF. CDR3 DNA: TGTGCCAGCAGCGTAGCTACTAGCTCCAATGAGCAGTTCTTC.

This clonotype has ten or more counts. The chain uses TRBV20-1 and TRBJ2-7; 7 bases line up with TRBD2. The length of the CDR3 is 14 residues. From germline, CDR1 is DFQATT and CDR2 SNEGSKA (reference sequence). V shed 2 bases and J 4 bases; nucleotides not matched to a gene: 8. CDR3 amino acids: CSARLSGALYEQYF. The CDR3 DNA is TGCAGTGCTAGATTGAGCGGGGCATTGTACGAGCAGTACTTC.

This clonotype has ten or more counts. The V and J genes are TRBV11-2 and TRBJ1-1; possibly TRBD1 for D (5 bases). The V and J ends lost 5 bases and 8 bases respectively, with 21 bases between them. The CDR3 loop spans 15 amino acids. Germline CDR1 reads SGHAT; CDR2 reads FQNNGV. The CDR3 reads CASSPNLLRGREAFF. DNA for the CDR3: TGTGCCAGCAGCCCCAATTTACTCCGGGGACGGGAAGCTTTCTTT. Combining the CDR3 with reference TRBV11-2 and TRBJ1-1 gives the whole variable domain EAGVAQSPRYKIIEKRQSVAFWCNPISGHATLYWYQQILGQGPKLLIQFQNNGVVDDSQLPKDRFSAERLKGVDSTLKIQPAKLEDSAVYLCASSPNLLRGREAFFGQGTRLTVV.

This clonotype has a count of ten or more. The V gene is TRBV6-5, the J gene TRBJ2-1; 7 nucleotides line up with TRBD1. The germline CDR1 and CDR2 sequences are MNHEY and SVGAGI. The CDR3 has 14 residues. Trimming removed 6 bases from V and 4 bases from J; junction bases left unmatched: 6. CDR3 nucleotides: TGTGCCAGCAGGGTTAGGGGGCTTTACAATGAGCAGTTCTTC. It codes for CASRVRGLYNEQFF.

This clonotype was seen at least ten times. This chain connects TRBV5-1 to TRBJ1-3; 8 nucleotides align to TRBD1. V trimming: 0 bases; J trimming: 5 bases; junction bases outside the gene matches: 1. CDR1 and CDR2 (germline): SGHRS, YFSETQ. CDR3 length: 14 residues. The CDR3 here is CASSLGTGRNTIYF. The CDR3 DNA is TGCGCCAGCAGCTTGGGGACAGGGAGAAACACCATATATTTT.

The chain has TRBV19 and TRBJ2-7; D remains ambiguous. Trimming shortened V by 1 base and J by 3 bases, and 10 bases separated the two germline ends. The CDR3 covers 14 residues. The germline gives CDR1 LNHDA, CDR2 SQIVND (reference sequence). CDR3 in amino acids: CASSIGDAYYEQYF. CDR3 nucleotides: TGTGCCAGTAGTATAGGCGACGCTTACTACGAGCAGTACTTC.